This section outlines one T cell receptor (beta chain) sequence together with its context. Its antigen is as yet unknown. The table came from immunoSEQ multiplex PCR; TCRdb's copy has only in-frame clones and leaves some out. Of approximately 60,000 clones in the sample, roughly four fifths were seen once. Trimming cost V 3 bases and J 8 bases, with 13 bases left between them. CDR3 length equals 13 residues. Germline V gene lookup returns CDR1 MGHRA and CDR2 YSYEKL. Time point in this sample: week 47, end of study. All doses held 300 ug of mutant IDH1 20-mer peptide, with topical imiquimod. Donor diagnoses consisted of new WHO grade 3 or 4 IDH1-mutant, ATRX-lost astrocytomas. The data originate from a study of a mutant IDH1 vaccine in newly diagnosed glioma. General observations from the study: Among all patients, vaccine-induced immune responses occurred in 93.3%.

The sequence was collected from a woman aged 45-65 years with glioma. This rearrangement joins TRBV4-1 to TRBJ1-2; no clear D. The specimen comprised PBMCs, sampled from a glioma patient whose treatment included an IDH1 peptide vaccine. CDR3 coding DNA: TGCGCCAGCAGCCACCCAACAGCGGGGGGCTACACCTTC. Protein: CASSHPTAGGYTF.